This TCR beta chain comes out of a study of cytomegalovirus exposure and HLA in healthy donors. Germline assignment: CDR1 SGHNT and CDR2 YYREEE (reference sequence). The V and J ends lost 1 base and 1 base, in that order; junction bases with no gene match: 5. The CDR3 sequence is 16 residues long. This PCR relied on a set of 60 Vbeta primers and 13 Jbeta primers. TCRdb's copy holds only in-frame clones and misses some; the assay was immunoSEQ multiplex PCR. The sample lists 110,000 to 150,000 clones; roughly four fifths were seen once. Sequenced: PBMCs. V is TRBV5-4 and J is TRBJ2-5; 9 bases fit TRBD2. This clonotype was sampled from a man aged 18 to 29 in good health and CMV-seropositive. The CDR3 region is CASSLRAGGSQETQYF. The CDR3 nucleotides are TGTGCCAGCAGCTTGAGGGCGGGAGGGAGCCAAGAGACCCAGTACTTC.